Here is one T cell receptor (beta chain) with its context. The data derive from a study of T cell responses to AZD1222 COVID-19 vaccine. Germline CDR1 reads SGHNT; CDR2 reads YYREEE (reference sequence). The CDR3 totals 15 residues. Trimming stripped 5 bases from V and 2 bases from J, with 16 bases between. Method: immunoSEQ multiplex PCR; TCRdb's copy keeps in-frame clones and lacks some. The sample has about 120,000 clones, 89% seen once; the top ten hold roughly 6.5%. Here the sequenced sample was peripheral blood, taken on day 0 of AZD1222 vaccination. The chain employs TRBV5-4 and TRBJ1-2, with TRBD1 as a possible D gene (6 bases). This clonotype was sampled from an adult in good health. The CDR3, as DNA: TGTGCCAGCAGTACACCCGCAGGGGCCAACTATGGCTACACCTTC. Its translation is CASSTPAGANYGYTF.